One sample yielded the 18 T cell receptor beta chains listed below, sequenced in a study of cytomegalovirus exposure and HLA in healthy donors. This PCR relied on a set of 60 Vbeta primers and 13 Jbeta primers. Clones were read by immunoSEQ multiplex PCR, and TCRdb kept only the in-frame ones, dropping some. In the table there are 100,000 to 150,000 clones, approximately 83% of which are singletons. Input material: PBMCs. These receptors all come from a woman aged 40-49 years in good health and CMV-seropositive.

The rearrangement links TRBV5-1 to TRBJ2-7, with 10 bases that match TRBD1. The CDR3 is 14 amino acids. The germline V gene encodes CDR1 SGHRS and CDR2 YFSETQ. V lost 9 bases, J lost 6 bases, and 12 bases stayed unmatched. CDR3 sequence: CANRDRGQLGEQYF. CDR3 in DNA: TGCGCCAACCGGGACAGGGGTCAATTGGGCGAGCAGTACTTC. The variable domain in full, with the rest retrieved from reference TRBV5-1 and TRBJ2-7, is KAGVTQTPRYLIKTRGQQVTLSCSPISGHRSVSWYQQTPGQGLQFLFEYFSETQRNKGNFPGRFSGRQFSNSRSEMNVSTLELGDSALYLCANRDRGQLGEQYFGPGTRLTVT.

The J gene is TRBJ1-3, the V gene TRBV6-5; D not resolved. Trimming removed 2 bases at V and 0 bases at J, with 11 bases between. The CDR3 has 16 residues. Germline V lookup: CDR1 MNHEY, CDR2 SVGAGI. The CDR3 loop reads CASSYAPGISGNTIYF. The CDR3 DNA reads TGTGCCAGCAGTTACGCCCCGGGGATCTCTGGAAACACCATATATTTT.

V and J are TRBV29-1 and TRBJ2-7, with D uncertain. The CDR3 runs 12 residues. The ends were cut back, 6 bases at V and 0 bases at J, with 9 bases in the middle. Germline CDR1 SQVTM, CDR2 ANQGSEA. The CDR3 DNA reads as TGCAGCGTGAGGCCGAGCTCCTACGAGCAGTACTTC. The encoded protein is CSVRPSSYEQYF.

This rearrangement joins TRBV2 to TRBJ1-2; 9 bases line up with TRBD1. Germline lookup yields CDR1 SNHLY and CDR2 FYNNEI. The CDR3 totals 14 residues. V shed 9 bases and J 7 bases; nucleotides not matched to a gene: 12. The DNA for the CDR3 is TGTGCCAGTGAAGGACAGGGGAGCCTCGGTGGCTACACCTTC. This codes for CASEGQGSLGGYTF.

A note on this clone: An end of the junction does not agree with germline; a read error may underlie this. V is TRBV30 and J is TRBJ1-2; tentative D call: TRBD1 (6 bases). Looked up from germline, CDR1 is GTSNPN and CDR2 is SVGIG (reference sequence). This CDR3 has 12 residues. DNA of the CDR3: TGTGCCTGGAGTGCTTTATTGGGGGCCTCTCTCTTC. Encoded protein: CAWSALLGASLF.

The chain is built from TRBV10-1 and TRBJ2-3, with D possibly being TRBD2 (5 bases). Per the germline V gene, CDR1 is WNHNN and CDR2 is SYGVQD (reference sequence). Trimming removed 0 bases from V and 5 bases from J, with 6 bases in between. CDR3 length: 13 amino acids. CDR3 sequence reads: CASSESREDTQYF. The CDR3 DNA is TGCGCCAGCAGTGAGTCTCGGGAAGATACGCAGTATTTT.

This clone was counted a few times. The CDR3 loop is CASSLGAGQGKNIQYF. CDR3 DNA: TGCGCCAGCAGCTTGGGGGCGGGGCAGGGAAAAAACATTCAGTACTTC. The chain is built from TRBV5-1 and TRBJ2-4, with D perhaps matching TRBD2 (6 bases). The CDR3 covers 16 residues. Germline V gene data show CDR1 as SGHRS and CDR2 as YFSETQ. Trimming stripped 0 bases from V and 4 bases from J, with 14 bases between.

This clone has more than one count but fewer than ten. This chain connects TRBV7-9 to TRBJ1-2, with no clear D. Germline assignment: CDR1 SEHNR and CDR2 FQNEAQ (reference sequence). The CDR3 has 12 amino acids. Trimming cost V 3 bases and J 4 bases, with 6 bases left between them. The CDR3 sequence is CASSFRGYGYTF. CDR3 nucleotide sequence: TGTGCCAGCAGCTTCCGAGGCTATGGCTACACCTTC.

The rearrangement links TRBV27 to TRBJ2-1, with 7 nucleotides matching TRBD2. V lost 2 bases, J lost 8 bases, and 15 bases stayed unmatched. Germline assignment: CDR1 MNHEY and CDR2 SMNVEV (reference sequence). CDR3 length: 17 amino acids. The CDR3 reads CASSLGSLAAGYDEQFF. The CDR3 DNA reads TGTGCCAGCAGTTTAGGCTCTCTAGCGGCCGGATATGATGAGCAGTTCTTC.

This CDR3 reads CASSKGLAGTGELFF. The CDR3 DNA is TGTGCCAGCAGCAAGGGACTAGCGGGAACCGGGGAGCTGTTTTTT. V is TRBV14 and J is TRBJ2-2; the match to TRBD2 covers 13 bases. Germline loops: CDR1 SGHDN, CDR2 FVKESK. The ends lost 5 bases at V and 5 bases at J; junction bases unmatched: 2. The CDR3 consists of 15 residues.

The V call is TRBV27, the J call TRBJ1-4, with D perhaps TRBD1 (6 bases). The CDR3 is 16 amino acids. Germline V gene sequence: CDR1 MNHEY, CDR2 SMNVEV (reference sequence). The V and J ends lost 6 bases and 0 bases respectively, with 14 bases between them. DNA of the CDR3: TGTGCCAGCAGGACCGGGACACTTGCAACTAATGAAAAACTGTTTTTT. As protein: CASRTGTLATNEKLFF. Full variable domain (missing parts from reference TRBV27 and TRBJ1-4): EAQVTQNPRYLITVTGKKLTVTCSQNMNHEYMSWYRQDPGLGLRQIYYSMNVEVTDKGDVPEGYKVSRKEKRNFPLILESPSPNQTSLYFCASRTGTLATNEKLFFGSGTQLSVL.

The sample holds one count of this clone. The chain combines TRBV27 with TRBJ2-7; 10 bases align to TRBD1. V lost 6 bases, J lost 0 bases, and 2 bases stayed unmatched. CDR3 length: 14 amino acids. In germline, CDR1 is MNHEY, CDR2 SMNVEV (reference sequence). CDR3 sequence: CASRWTGGSYEQYF. In DNA form, the CDR3 reads TGTGCCAGCAGATGGACAGGGGGCTCCTACGAGCAGTACTTC.

This clone showed up just a few times. The chain combines TRBV30 with TRBJ1-2; 7 positions agree with TRBD1. The CDR3 length is 13 residues. V shed 2 bases, J shed 8 bases, and the junction held 8 bases outside the gene matches. Germline lookup yields CDR1 GTSNPN and CDR2 SVGIG (reference sequence). The CDR3: CAWSLVGGSGYTF. CDR3 DNA: TGTGCCTGGAGTTTAGTAGGGGGCAGCGGCTACACCTTC.

The gene calls are TRBV7-3 and TRBJ2-3; the match to TRBD2 covers 14 bases. The V gene's germline CDR1 is SGHTA and CDR2 FQGTGA. Trimming cost V 4 bases and J 3 bases; bases outside gene matches: 9. The CDR3 totals 18 residues. In nucleotides, the CDR3 is TGTGCCAGCAGCTCCGGACTAGCGGGAGGAAGGAGGACAGATACGCAGTATTTT. Its translation: CASSSGLAGGRRTDTQYF.

The chain is built from TRBV2 and TRBJ2-2, with D possibly TRBD2 on 6 matching bases. V dropped 2 bases and J dropped 0 bases, with 19 bases sitting between them. Germline assignment: CDR1 SNHLY and CDR2 FYNNEI. The CDR3 covers 19 residues. In DNA, the CDR3 is TGTGCCAGCAGTGAATTAGACGGGTGGGGACTCCCGAACACCGGGGAGCTGTTTTTT. This translates into CASSELDGWGLPNTGELFF.

The V call is TRBV2, the J call TRBJ2-2; D might be TRBD2 (5 bases). Per germline, CDR1 SNHLY and CDR2 FYNNEI. V lost 2 bases and J lost 0, with 10 bases in between. The length of the CDR3 is 16 residues. The CDR3 DNA reads as TGTGCCAGCAGTGAATGGCGGGCCGCGAACACCGGGGAGCTGTTTTTT. Translation gives CASSEWRAANTGELFF.

This rearrangement joins TRBV29-1 to TRBJ1-2; D unresolved. The CDR3 length is 13 residues. Germline assignment: CDR1 SQVTM and CDR2 ANQGSEA. Trimming took 3 bases from V and 6 from J, leaving 14 bases between them. The CDR3 DNA is TGCAGCGTTGATTTGTCAGGTCCAGATGGCTACACCTTC. This encodes CSVDLSGPDGYTF.

This clone was counted a single time. V gene TRBV14 combines with J gene TRBJ1-1; no clear D gene. V shed 0 bases and J shed 3 bases, with 11 bases lying between them. The CDR3 sequence is 15 residues long. The germline gives CDR1 SGHDN, CDR2 FVKESK. The CDR3 coding sequence is TGTGCCAGCAGCCAAGAGAGCGCGTTTTACACTGAAGCTTTCTTT. Translated: CASSQESAFYTEAFF.